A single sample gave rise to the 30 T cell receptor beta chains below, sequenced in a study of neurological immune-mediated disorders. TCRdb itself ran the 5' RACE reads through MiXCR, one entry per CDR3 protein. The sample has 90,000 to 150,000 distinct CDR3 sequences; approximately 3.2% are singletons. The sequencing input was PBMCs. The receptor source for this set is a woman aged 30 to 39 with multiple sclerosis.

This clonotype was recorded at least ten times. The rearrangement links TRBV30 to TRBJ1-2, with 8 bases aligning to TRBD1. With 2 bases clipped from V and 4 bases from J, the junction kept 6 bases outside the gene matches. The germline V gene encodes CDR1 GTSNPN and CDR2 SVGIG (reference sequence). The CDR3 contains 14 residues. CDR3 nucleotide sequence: TGTGCCTGGAGTAGGCAGGGGGCAAGCTATGGCTACACCTTC. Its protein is CAWSRQGASYGYTF.

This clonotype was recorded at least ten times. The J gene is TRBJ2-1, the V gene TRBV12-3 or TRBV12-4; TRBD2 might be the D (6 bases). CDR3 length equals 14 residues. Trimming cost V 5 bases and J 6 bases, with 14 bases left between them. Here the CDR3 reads CASSPSDYPNEQFF. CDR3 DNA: TGTGCCAGCAGTCCCTCGGACTATCCCAATGAGCAGTTCTTC.

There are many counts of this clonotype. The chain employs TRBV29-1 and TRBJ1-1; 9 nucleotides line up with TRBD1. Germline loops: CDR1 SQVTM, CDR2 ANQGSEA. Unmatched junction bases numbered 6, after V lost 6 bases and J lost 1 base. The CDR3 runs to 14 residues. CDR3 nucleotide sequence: TGCAGCGTGGGACAGGGTAGGGGGAACACTGAAGCTTTCTTT. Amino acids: CSVGQGRGNTEAFF. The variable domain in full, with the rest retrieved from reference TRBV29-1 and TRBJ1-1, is SAVISQKPSRDICQRGTSLTIQCQVDSQVTMMFWYRQQPGQSLTLIATANQGSEATYESGFVIDKFPISRPNLTFSTLTVSNMSPEDSSIYLCSVGQGRGNTEAFFGQGTRLTVV.

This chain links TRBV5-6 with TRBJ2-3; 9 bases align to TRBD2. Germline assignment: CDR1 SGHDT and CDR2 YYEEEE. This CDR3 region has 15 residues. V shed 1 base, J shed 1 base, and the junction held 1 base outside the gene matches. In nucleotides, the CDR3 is TGTGCCAGCAGCTTGCGCGGGGGGGGCACAGATACGCAGTATTTT. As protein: CASSLRGGGTDTQYF.

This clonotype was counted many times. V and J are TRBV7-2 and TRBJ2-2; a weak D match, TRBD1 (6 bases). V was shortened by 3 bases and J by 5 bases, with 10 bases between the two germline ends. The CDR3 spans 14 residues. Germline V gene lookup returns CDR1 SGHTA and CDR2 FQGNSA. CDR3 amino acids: CASSFTQGTGELFF. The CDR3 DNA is TGTGCCAGCAGCTTTACCCAGGGGACCGGGGAGCTGTTTTTT. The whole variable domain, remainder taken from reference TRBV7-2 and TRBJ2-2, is GAGVSQSPSNKVTEKGKDVELRCDPISGHTALYWYRQSLGQGLEFLIYFQGNSAPDKSGLPSDRFSAERTGGSVSTLTIQRTQQEDSAVYLCASSFTQGTGELFFGEGSRLTVL.

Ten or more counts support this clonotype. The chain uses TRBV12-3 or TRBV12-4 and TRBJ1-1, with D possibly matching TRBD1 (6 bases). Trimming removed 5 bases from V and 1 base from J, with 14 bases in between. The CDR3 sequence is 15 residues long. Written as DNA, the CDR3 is TGTGCCAGCAGTGCCCGGGACATAGAGAACACTGAAGCTTTCTTT. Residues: CASSARDIENTEAFF.

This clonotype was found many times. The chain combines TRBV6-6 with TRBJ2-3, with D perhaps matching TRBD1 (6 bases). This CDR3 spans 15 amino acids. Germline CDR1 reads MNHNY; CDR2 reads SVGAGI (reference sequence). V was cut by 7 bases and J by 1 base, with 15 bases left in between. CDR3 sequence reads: CASTGDRSRTDTQYF. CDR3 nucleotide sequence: TGTGCCAGCACTGGAGACAGGTCGCGCACAGATACGCAGTATTTT.

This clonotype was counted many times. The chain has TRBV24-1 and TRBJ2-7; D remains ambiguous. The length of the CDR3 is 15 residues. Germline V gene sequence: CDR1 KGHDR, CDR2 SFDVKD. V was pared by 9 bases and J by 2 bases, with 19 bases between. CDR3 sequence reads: CATGCQKGTTYEQYF. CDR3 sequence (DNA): TGTGCCACCGGGTGTCAGAAGGGCACGACCTACGAGCAGTACTTC.

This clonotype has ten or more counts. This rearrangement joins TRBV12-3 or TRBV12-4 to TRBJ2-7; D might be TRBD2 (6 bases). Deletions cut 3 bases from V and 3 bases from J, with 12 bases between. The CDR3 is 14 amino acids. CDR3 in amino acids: CASSLGLASYEQYF. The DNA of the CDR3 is TGTGCCAGCAGTTTGGGTCTAGCGAGCTACGAGCAGTACTTC.

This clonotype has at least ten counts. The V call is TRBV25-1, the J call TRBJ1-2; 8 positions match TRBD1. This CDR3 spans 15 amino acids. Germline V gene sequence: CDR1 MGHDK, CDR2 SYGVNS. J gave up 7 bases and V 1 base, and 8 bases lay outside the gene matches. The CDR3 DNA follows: TGTGCCAGCAGTGAATTCACAGGGGGTGTCGGTGGCTACACCTTC. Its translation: CASSEFTGGVGGYTF.

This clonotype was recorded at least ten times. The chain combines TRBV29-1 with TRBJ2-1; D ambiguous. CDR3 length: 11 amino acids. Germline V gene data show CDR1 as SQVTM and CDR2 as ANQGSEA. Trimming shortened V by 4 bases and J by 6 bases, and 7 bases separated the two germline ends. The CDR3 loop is CSVAQANEQFF. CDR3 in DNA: TGCAGCGTTGCGCAGGCCAATGAGCAGTTCTTC.

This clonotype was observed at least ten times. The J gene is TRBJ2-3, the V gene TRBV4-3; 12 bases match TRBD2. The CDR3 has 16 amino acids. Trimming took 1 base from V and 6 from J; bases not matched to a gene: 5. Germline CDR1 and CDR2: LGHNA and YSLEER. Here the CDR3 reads CASSQVTSGSRDTQYF. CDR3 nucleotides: TGCGCCAGCAGCCAAGTGACTAGCGGGAGTCGGGATACGCAGTATTTT.

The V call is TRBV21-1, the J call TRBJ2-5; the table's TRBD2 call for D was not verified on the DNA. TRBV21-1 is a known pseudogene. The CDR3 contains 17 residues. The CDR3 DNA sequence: TGTGCCAGCAGCAAAGTCGGAAGCGGGAGAAAGTTAGAGACCCAGTACTTC. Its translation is CASSKVGSGRKLETQYF.

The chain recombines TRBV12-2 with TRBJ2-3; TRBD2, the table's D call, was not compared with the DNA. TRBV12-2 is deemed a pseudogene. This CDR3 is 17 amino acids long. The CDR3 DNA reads TGTGCAAGGGAGACAGGAGGACTAGCGGGAGCCACAGATACGCAGTATTTT. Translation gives CARETGGLAGATDTQYF.

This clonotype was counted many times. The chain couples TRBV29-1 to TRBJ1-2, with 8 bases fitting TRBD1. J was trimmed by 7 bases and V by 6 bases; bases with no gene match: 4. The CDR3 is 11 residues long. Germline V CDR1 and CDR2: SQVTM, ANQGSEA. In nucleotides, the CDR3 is TGCAGCGTCCTCCAGGGGGCTGGCTACACCTTC. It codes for CSVLQGAGYTF.

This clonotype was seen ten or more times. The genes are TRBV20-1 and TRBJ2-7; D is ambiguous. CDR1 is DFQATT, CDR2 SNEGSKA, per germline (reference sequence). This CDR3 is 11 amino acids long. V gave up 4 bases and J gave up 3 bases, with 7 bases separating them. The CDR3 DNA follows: TGCAGTGCTACCCTCCTCTACGAGCAGTACTTC. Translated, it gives CSATLLYEQYF.

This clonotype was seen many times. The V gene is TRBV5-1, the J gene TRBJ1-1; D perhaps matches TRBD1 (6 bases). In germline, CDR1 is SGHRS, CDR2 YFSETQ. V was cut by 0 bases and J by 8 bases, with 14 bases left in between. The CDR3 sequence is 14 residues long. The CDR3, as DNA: TGCGCCAGCAGCTTGGCGTATGGGGGGCCCGAAGCTTTCTTT. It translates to CASSLAYGGPEAFF.

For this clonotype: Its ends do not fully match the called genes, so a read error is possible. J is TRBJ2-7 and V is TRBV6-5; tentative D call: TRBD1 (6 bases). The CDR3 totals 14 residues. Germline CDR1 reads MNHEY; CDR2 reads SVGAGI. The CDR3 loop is CASSSRDIRGEKYF. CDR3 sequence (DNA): TGTGCCAGCAGTTCTCGGGACATTAGGGGCGAGAAGTACTTC.

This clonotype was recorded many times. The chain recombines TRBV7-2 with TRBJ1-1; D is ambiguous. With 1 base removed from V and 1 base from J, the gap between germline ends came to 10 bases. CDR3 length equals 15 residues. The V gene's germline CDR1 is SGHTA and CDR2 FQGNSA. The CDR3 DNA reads TGTGCCAGCAGCTTAGTCGGAGGAGGGAACACTGAAGCTTTCTTT. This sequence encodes CASSLVGGGNTEAFF.

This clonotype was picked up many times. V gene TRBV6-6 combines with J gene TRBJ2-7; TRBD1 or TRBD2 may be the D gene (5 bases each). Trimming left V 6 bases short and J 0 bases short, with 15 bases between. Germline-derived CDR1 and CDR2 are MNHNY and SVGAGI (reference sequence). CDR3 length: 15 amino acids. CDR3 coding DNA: TGTGCCAGCAGGGGGGTGGACACTAGCTCCTACGAGCAGTACTTC. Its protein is CASRGVDTSSYEQYF.

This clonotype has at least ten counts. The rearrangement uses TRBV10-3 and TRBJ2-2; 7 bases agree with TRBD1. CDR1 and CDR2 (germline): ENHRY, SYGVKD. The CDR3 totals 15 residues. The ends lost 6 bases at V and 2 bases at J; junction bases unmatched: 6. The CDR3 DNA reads TGTGCCATCAGGGGGAACAGGGGAAACACCGGGGAGCTGTTTTTT. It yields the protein CAIRGNRGNTGELFF.

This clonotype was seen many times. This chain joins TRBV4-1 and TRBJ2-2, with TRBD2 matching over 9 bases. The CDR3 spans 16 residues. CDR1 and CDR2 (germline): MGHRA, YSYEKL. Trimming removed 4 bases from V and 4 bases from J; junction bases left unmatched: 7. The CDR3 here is CASSLSGGRFTGELFF. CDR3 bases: TGCGCCAGCAGCCTCAGCGGGGGGCGTTTCACCGGGGAGCTGTTTTTT.

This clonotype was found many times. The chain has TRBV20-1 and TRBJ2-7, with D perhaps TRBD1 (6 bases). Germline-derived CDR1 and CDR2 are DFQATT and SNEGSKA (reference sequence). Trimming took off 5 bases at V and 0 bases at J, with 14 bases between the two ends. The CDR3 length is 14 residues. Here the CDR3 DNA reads TGCAGTGCTTCCCCAAGGGACAACTCCTACGAGCAGTACTTC. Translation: CSASPRDNSYEQYF.

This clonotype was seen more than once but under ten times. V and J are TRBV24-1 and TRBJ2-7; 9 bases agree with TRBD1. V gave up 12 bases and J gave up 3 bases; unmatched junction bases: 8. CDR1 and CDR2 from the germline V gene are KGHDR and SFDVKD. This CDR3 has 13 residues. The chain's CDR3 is CAPPPGQGYEQYF. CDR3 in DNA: TGTGCCCCCCCCCCGGGACAGGGCTACGAGCAGTACTTC.

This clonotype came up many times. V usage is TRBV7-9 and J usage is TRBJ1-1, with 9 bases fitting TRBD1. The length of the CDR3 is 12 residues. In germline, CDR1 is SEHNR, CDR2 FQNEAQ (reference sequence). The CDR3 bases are TGTGCTGGGGGACAGGGAGGCACTGAAGCTTTCTTT. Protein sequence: CAGGQGGTEAFF. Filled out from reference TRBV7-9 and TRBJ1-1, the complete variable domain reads DTGVSQNPRHKITKRGQNVTFRCDPISEHNRLYWYRQTLGQGPEFLTYFQNEAQLEKSRLLSDRFSAERPKGSFSTLEIQRTEQGDSAMYLCAGGQGGTEAFFGQGTRLTVV.

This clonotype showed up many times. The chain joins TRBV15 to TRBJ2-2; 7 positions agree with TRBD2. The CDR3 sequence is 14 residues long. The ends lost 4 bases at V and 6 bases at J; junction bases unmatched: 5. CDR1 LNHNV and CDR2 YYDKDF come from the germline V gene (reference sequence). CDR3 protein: CATSTRDYSGELFF. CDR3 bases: TGTGCCACCAGCACCCGGGACTATTCCGGGGAGCTGTTTTTT.

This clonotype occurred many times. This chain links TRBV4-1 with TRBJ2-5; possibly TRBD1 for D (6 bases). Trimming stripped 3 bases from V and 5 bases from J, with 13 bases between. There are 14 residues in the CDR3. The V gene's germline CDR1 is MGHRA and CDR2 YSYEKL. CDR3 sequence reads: CASSQYRVHETQYF. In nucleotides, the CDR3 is TGCGCCAGCAGCCAGTACAGGGTGCATGAGACCCAGTACTTC.

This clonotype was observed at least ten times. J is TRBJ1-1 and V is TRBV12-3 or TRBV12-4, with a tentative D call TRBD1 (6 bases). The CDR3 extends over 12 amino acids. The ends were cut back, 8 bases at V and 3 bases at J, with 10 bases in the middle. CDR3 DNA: TGTGCCAGCCTCAGGGGTTACACTGAAGCTTTCTTT. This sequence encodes CASLRGYTEAFF.

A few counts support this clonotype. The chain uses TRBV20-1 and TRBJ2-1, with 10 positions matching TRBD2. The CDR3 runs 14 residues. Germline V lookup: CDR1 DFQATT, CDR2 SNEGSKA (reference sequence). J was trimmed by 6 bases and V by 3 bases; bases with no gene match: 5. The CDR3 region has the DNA TGCAGTGCTAGCAAGCTAGCGGGGGCCAATGAGCAGTTCTTC. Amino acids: CSASKLAGANEQFF.

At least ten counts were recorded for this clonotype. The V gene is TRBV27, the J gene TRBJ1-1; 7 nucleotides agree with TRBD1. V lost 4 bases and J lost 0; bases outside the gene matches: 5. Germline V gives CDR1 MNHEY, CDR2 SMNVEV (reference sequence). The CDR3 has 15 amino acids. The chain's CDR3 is CASSWGTDLNTEAFF. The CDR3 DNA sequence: TGTGCCAGCAGTTGGGGGACAGACCTGAACACTGAAGCTTTCTTT.